This T cell receptor beta chain was found in a study of vaccination and CD4 T cells after COVID-19. Whole-study context: Between diagnosis and the drawing of post-COVID samples lay a median approximately 94 days (range 35 to 161). As a positive control, some control cultures were given a CEFX pool, while others were given an HIV-1 Nef pool or no peptide.

On this clonotype: What it binds is unknown.

The CDR3 loop spans 15 amino acids. V dropped 0 bases and J dropped 6; count of bases not matched to a gene: 2. Germline lookup yields CDR1 SGHRS and CDR2 YFSETQ. The assay that was used to sequence DNA from cultured CD4+ T cells was the Oncomine TCR Beta short-read assay. The template was genomic DNA from cultured CD4+ T cells. TCRdb reprocessed the PCR reads with MiXCR, giving one entry per CDR3 protein. The data contain about 13,000 distinct CDR3 sequences, roughly 42% of them seen just once; the ten biggest clones take up roughly 15%. Treatment specified: roughly ten-day PBMC culture with coronavirus spike peptide pools or control peptides (ViraFEST assay). Cell culture was performed with a few million PBMCs per well in the presence of 8.5 to 10 IU/ml IL-2 and 10 ug/ml peptide pools.

The chain joins TRBV5-1 to TRBJ1-4; 10 bases agree with TRBD1. The clonotype originates from a human donor who had recovered from COVID-19. The sequenced sample was CD4+ T cells from blood, cultured in vitro. The CDR3 DNA sequence: TGCGCCAGCAGCTTGGCCGGGACAGGGGATGAAAAACTGTTTTTT. It encodes CASSLAGTGDEKLFF.